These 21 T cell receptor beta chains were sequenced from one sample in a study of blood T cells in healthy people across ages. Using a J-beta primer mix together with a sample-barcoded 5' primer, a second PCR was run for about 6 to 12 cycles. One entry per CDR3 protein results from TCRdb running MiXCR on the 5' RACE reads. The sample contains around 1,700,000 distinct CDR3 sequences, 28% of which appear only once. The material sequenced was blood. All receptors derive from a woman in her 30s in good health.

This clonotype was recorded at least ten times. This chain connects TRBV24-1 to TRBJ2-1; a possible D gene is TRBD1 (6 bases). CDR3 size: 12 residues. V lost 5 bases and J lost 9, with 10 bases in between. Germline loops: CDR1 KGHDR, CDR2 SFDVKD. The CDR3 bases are TGTGCCACCAGTGGGGGGCAGGGTGAGCAGTTCTTC. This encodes CATSGGQGEQFF.

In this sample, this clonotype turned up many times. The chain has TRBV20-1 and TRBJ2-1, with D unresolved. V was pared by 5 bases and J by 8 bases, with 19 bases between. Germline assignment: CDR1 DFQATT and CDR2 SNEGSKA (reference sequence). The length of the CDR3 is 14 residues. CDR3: CSAQPPLRGDEQFF. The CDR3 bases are TGCAGTGCTCAGCCCCCCCTCCGTGGGGATGAGCAGTTCTTC.

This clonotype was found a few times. DNA for the CDR3: TGTGCCAGCAGCACAAAGGGACTAGCGAAAGAGACCCAGTACTTC. Amino acid sequence: CASSTKGLAKETQYF. The V gene is TRBV7-9, the J gene TRBJ2-5, with TRBD2 identical over 10 bases. This CDR3 region has 15 residues. The junction had 6 bases not matched to a gene; V was cut back by 5 bases and J by 3 bases. The germline CDR1 and CDR2 sequences are SEHNR and FQNEAQ (reference sequence).

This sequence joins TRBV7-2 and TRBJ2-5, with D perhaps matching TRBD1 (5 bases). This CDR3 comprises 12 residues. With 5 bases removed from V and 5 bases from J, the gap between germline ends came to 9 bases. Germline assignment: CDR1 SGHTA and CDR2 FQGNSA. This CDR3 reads CASSNGAETQYF. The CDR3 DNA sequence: TGTGCCAGCAGCAATGGGGCGGAGACCCAGTACTTC.

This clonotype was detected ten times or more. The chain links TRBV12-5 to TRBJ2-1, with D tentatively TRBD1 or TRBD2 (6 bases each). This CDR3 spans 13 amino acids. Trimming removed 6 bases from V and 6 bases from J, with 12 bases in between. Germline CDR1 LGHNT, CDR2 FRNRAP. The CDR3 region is CASGLGGRNEQFF. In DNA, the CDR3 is TGTGCTAGTGGGCTGGGGGGCCGCAATGAGCAGTTCTTC.

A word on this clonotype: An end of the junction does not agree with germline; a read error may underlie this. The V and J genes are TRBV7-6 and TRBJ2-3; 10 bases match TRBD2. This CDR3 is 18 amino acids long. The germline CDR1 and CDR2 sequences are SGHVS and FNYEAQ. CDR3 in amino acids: CASSPRWASGGSTDTRYF. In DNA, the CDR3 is TGTGCCAGCAGCCCGAGGTGGGCTAGCGGGGGAAGCACAGATACGCGGTATTTT.

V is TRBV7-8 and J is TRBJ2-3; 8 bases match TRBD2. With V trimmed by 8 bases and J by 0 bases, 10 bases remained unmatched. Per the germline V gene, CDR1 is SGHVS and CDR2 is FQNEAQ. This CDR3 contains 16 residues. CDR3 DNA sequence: TGTGCCAGCTTTAAGCGGGAGACGCCTAGCACAGATACGCAGTATTTT. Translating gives CASFKRETPSTDTQYF.

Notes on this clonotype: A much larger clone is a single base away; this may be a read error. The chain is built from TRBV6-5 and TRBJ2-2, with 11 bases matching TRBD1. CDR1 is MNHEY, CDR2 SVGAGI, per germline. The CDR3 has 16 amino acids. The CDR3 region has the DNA TGTGCCAGCAGTTACTCGGACAGGGGGCGCACCGGGGAGCTGGTTTTT. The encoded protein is CASSYSDRGRTGELVF.

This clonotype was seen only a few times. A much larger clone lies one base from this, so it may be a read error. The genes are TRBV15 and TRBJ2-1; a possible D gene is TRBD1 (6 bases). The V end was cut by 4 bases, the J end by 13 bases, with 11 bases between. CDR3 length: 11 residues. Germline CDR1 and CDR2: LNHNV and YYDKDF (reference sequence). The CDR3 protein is CATSNQGTQFF. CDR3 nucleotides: TGTGCCACCAGCAATCAGGGGACCCAGTTCTTC. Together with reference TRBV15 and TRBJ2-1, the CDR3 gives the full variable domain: DAMVIQNPRYQVTQFGKPVTLSCSQTLNHNVMYWYQQKSSQAPKLLFHYYDKDFNNEADTPDNFQSRRPNTSFCFLDIRSPGLGDTAMYLCATSNQGTQFFGPGTRLTVL.

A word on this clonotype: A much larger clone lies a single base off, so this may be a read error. Here the CDR3 DNA reads TGTGCCAGCAGTCCGGATCCCAACTATGACTACACCTTC. This gives the protein CASSPDPNYDYTF. V is TRBV6-4 and J is TRBJ1-2; D gene uncertain. This CDR3 is built from 13 residues. Germline loops: CDR1 MRHNA, CDR2 SNTAGT.

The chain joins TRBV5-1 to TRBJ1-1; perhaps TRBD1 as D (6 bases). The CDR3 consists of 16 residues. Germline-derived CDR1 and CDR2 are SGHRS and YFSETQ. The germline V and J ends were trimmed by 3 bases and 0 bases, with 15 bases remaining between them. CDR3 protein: CASSSPSGQLNTEAFF. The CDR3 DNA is TGCGCCAGCAGCTCCCCAAGCGGACAGCTGAACACTGAAGCTTTCTTT.

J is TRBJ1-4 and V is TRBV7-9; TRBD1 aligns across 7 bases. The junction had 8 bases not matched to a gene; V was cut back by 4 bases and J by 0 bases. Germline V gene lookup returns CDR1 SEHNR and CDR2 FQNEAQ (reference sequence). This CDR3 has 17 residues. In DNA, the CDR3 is TGTGCCAGCAGCTCCCCCCGGACAGGACCAACTAATGAAAAACTGTTTTTT. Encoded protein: CASSSPRTGPTNEKLFF. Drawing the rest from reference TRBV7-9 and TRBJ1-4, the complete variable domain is DTGVSQNPRHKITKRGQNVTFRCDPISEHNRLYWYRQTLGQGPEFLTYFQNEAQLEKSRLLSDRFSAERPKGSFSTLEIQRTEQGDSAMYLCASSSPRTGPTNEKLFFGSGTQLSVL.

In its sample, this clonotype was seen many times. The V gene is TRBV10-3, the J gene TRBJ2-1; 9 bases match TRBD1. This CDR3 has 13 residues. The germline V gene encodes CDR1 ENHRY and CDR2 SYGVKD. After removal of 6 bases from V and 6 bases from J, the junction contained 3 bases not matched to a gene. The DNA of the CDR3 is TGTGCCATCAGCCCGACAGGGGGCAATGAGCAGTTCTTC. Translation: CAISPTGGNEQFF.

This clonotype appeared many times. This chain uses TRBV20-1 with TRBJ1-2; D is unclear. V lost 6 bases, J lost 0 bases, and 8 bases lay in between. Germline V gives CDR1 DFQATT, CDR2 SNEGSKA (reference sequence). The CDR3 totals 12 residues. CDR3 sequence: CSATGTNYGYTF. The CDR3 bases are TGCAGTGCCACCGGGACTAACTATGGCTACACCTTC.

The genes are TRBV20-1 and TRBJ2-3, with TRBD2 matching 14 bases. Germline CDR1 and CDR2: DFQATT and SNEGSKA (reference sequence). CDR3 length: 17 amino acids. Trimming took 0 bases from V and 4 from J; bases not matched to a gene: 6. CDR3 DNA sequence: TGCAGTGCTAGAGACCCCCGGACTAGCGGGAGGCCAGATACGCAGTATTTT. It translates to CSARDPRTSGRPDTQYF.

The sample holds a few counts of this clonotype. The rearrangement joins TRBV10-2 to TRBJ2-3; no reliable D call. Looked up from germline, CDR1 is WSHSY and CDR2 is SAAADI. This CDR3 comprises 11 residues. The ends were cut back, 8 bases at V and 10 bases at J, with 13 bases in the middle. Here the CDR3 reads CASGSSGAQYF. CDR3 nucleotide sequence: TGCGCCAGCGGAAGTTCTGGGGCGCAGTATTTT.

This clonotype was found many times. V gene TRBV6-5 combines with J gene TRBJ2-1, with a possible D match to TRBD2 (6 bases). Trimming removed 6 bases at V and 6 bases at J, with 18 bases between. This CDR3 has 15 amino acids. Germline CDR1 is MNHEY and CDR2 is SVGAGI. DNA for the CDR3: TGTGCCAGCAGACCCATTCGGGACTTCGGCAATGAGCAGTTCTTC. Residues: CASRPIRDFGNEQFF.

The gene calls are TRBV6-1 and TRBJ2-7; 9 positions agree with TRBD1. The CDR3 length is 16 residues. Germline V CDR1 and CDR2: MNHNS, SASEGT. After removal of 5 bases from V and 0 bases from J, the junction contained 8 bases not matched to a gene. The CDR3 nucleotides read TGTGCCAGCAGTCTTTGGGGGACAGGGAGCTCCTACGAGCAGTACTTC. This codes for CASSLWGTGSSYEQYF.

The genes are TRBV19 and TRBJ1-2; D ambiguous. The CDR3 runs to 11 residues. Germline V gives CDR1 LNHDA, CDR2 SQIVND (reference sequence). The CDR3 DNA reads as TGTGTCTCAGCGCGGGCGCGCGGCTACACCTTC. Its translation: CVSARARGYTF. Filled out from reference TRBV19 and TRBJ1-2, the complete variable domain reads DGGITQSPKYLFRKEGQNVTLSCEQNLNHDAMYWYRQDPGQGLRLIYYSQIVNDFQKGDIAEGYSVSREKKESFPLTVTSAQKNPTAFYLCVSARARGYTFGSGTRLTVV.

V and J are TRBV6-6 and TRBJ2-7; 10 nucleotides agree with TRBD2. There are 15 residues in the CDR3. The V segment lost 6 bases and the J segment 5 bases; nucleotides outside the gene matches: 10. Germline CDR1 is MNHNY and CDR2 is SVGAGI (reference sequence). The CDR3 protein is CASSPGLAAGHEQYF. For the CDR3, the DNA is TGTGCCAGCAGCCCCGGACTAGCGGCTGGCCACGAGCAGTACTTC.

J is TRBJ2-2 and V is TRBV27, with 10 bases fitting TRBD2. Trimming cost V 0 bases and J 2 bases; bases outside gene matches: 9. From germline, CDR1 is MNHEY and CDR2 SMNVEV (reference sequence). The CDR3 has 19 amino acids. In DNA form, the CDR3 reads TGTGCCAGCAGTTTATCGGTCCTAGCGGGGGCCCTTAACACCGGGGAGCTGTTTTTT. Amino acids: CASSLSVLAGALNTGELFF.